Presented here are 5 T cell receptor beta chains from one specimen sequenced in a study of cytomegalovirus exposure and HLA in healthy donors. The PCR employed 60 Vbeta primers together with 13 Jbeta primers. TCRdb's table, derived via immunoSEQ multiplex PCR, lists solely in-frame clones and lacks some. Here the sample spans some 200,000 clones, approximately 85% being singletons. The sample was PBMCs. These receptors were obtained from a woman aged 40 to 49 in good health and CMV-seronegative.

The V call is TRBV14, the J call TRBJ2-5; 9 bases align to TRBD1. CDR3 length: 15 residues. J gave up 4 bases and V 2 bases, and 5 bases lay outside the gene matches. Germline values: CDR1 SGHDN, CDR2 FVKESK. The CDR3 region has the DNA TGTGCCAGCAGCCAATTGGGACAGGGTCGAGAGACCCAGTACTTC. It translates to CASSQLGQGRETQYF.

V is TRBV5-4 and J is TRBJ2-1, with D possibly TRBD1 on 6 matching bases. The CDR3 sequence is 16 residues long. Trimming shortened V by 4 bases and J by 3 bases, and 17 bases separated the two germline ends. CDR1 and CDR2 from the germline V gene are SGHNT and YYREEE (reference sequence). CDR3 protein: CASSRIGLGGYNEQFF. The CDR3 DNA reads TGTGCCAGCAGCCGGATTGGGCTAGGGGGCTACAATGAGCAGTTCTTC.

The chain is built from TRBV29-1 and TRBJ2-3; weak D call: TRBD2 (7 bases). Germline V gene lookup returns CDR1 SQVTM and CDR2 ANQGSEA. The CDR3 spans 13 residues. Trimming took 6 bases from V and 6 from J, leaving 16 bases between them. CDR3 bases: TGCAGCGTCCATTCGGGGGGCAGGGATACGCAGTATTTT. Translation gives CSVHSGGRDTQYF.

The chain links TRBV2 to TRBJ1-1, with 8 nucleotides matching TRBD1. The CDR3 covers 14 residues. V lost 8 bases and J lost 1; bases outside the gene matches: 6. In germline, CDR1 is SNHLY, CDR2 FYNNEI. CDR3 nucleotides: TGTGCCAGCTCGACCGGGACAGGGAACACTGAAGCTTTCTTT. Protein: CASSTGTGNTEAFF.

This chain uses TRBV6-6 with TRBJ2-7, with TRBD1 matching 8 bases. The CDR3 loop spans 14 amino acids. Trimming at V came to 6 bases and at J to 2 bases, leaving 6 bases not matched to a gene. CDR1 and CDR2 (germline): MNHNY, SVGAGI (reference sequence). CDR3 nucleotide sequence: TGTGCCAGCAGGATTCAGACAGGGGCCTACGAGCAGTACTTC. It specifies CASRIQTGAYEQYF.